This section outlines one TCR beta chain sequence together with its context. This CDR3 contains 14 residues. CDR1 and CDR2 from the germline V gene are SNHLY and FYNNEI. The V gene lost 5 bases and the J gene lost 8 bases, with 18 bases spanning the gap. These data belong to a study of blood T cell repertoires in COVID-19. Across the study: The analysed material was cDNA or gDNA that came from T cells, B-cell-depleted T cells, or PBMCs.

The authors' processing: Estimated nucleated cell counts came from reference gene primer amplification. Data came from immunoSEQ multiplex PCR; TCRdb stores just in-frame clones and leaves some out. The V and J calls and the clone size are those of that table, but D and trimming were determined from the DNA. The top ten hold 3% to 4% of the sample, which has 52,000 or so clones, over 80% seen once. Patients at the Seattle site were enrolled during active infection and followed longitudinally. The specimen was peripheral blood. The TCR was taken from a man aged 40-49 years with COVID-19, enrolled during active disease. The chain uses TRBV2 and TRBJ1-2; D may be TRBD1 (6 bases). CDR3 protein: CASSRGGAGEGYTF. CDR3 DNA sequence: TGTGCCAGCAGTCGGGGGGGCGCGGGTGAAGGCTACACCTTC.